Listed below are T cell receptor beta chains from one sample, sequenced in a study of spatial heterogeneity in lung cancer. TCRdb analysed the 5' RACE reads with MiXCR anew, one entry per CDR3 protein. The sample lists around 95,000 distinct CDR3 sequences, around 4.8% occurring once. Sequences were derived from lung tumor tissue, sampled at surgery. The receptors stem from a male donor with early-stage non-small cell lung cancer. Each CDR3 is given with its conserved first and last residue. The order of the fields is V gene, clone size, J gene, D gene, CDR3 DNA, CDR3 protein. D genes are given only for firm matches. Clone size is stated in some rows and not others, as once, few, many or a class when expanded.

TRBV4-1,many,TRBJ2-3,.,TGCGCCAGCAGCCAAATTTCAGCCCTCTTAAGCACAGATACGCAGTATTTT,CASSQISALLSTDTQYF
TRBV20-1,many,TRBJ2-3,.,TGCAGTGCCCCAGGTTTGGCAGATACGCAGTATTTT,CSAPGLADTQYF
TRBV15,.,TRBJ1-1,.,TGTGCCACCAGCAGAGCGGGTGGGGTCGGTGAAGCTTTCTTT,CATSRAGGVGEAFF
TRBV7-6,many,TRBJ1-6,TRBD1,TGTGCCAGCAGCTTATGGGGACAGGGACTTAATTCACCCCTCCACTTT,CASSLWGQGLNSPLHF
TRBV4-1,few,TRBJ2-2,.,TGCGCCAGCAGCCAAGATGGGGGTAGCGGAGGACGAGGCACCGGGGAGCTGTTTTTT,CASSQDGGSGGRGTGELFF
TRBV5-6,.,TRBJ1-1,.,TGTGCCAGCAGCTTGGGGGACAATCTCATGAACACTGAAGCTTTCTTT,CASSLGDNLMNTEAFF
TRBV4-1,many,TRBJ2-2,.,TGCGCCAGCTCTACCGGGGGTATTGATTCGACCGGGGAGCTGTTTTTT,CASSTGGIDSTGELFF
TRBV6-5,many,TRBJ1-6,TRBD1,TGTGCCAGCAGGAGGACAGGCTATGATTCACCCCTCCACTTT,CASRRTGYDSPLHF
TRBV6-1,many,TRBJ2-1,.,TGTGCCAGCAGGGGACCAGGCTCCTACAATGAGCAGTTCTTC,CASRGPGSYNEQFF
TRBV7-9,few,TRBJ1-5,.,TGTGCCAGCAGCCAATTTGGGAGCAATCAGCCCCAGCATTTT,CASSQFGSNQPQHF
TRBV24-1,.,TRBJ2-3,.,TGTGCCACCAGTGATTATCCTCTCACAGATACGCAGTATTTT,CATSDYPLTDTQYF
TRBV4-1,many,TRBJ1-1,.,TGCGCCAGCAGCCACCATCAGATGAACACTGAAGCTTTCTTT,CASSHHQMNTEAFF
TRBV20-1,few,TRBJ2-1,TRBD2,TGCAGTGCTAGCCGGGGTAGCGGGAGAGGGCCCTACAATGAGCAGTTCTTC,CSASRGSGRGPYNEQFF
TRBV7-9,.,TRBJ1-2,TRBD1,TGTGCCAGCAGCTTGTTCCCGACAGGGGACTATGGCTACACCTTC,CASSLFPTGDYGYTF
TRBV20-1,many,TRBJ1-4,.,TGCAGTGCTAGAGATATGTATCGGACGGCTAATGAAAAACTGTTTTTT,CSARDMYRTANEKLFF
TRBV27,.,TRBJ1-4,.,TGTGCCAGCAGTTTATGGGTGGGGGCCGAAAAACTGTTTTTT,CASSLWVGAEKLFF
TRBV29-1,many,TRBJ2-7,.,TGCAGCGTTATCTACAGGGCCGACTACGAGCAGTACTTC,CSVIYRADYEQYF
TRBV6-5,many,TRBJ1-2,.,TGTGCCAGCAGCCCTGTTAGGGCAGAACAGTGGGGCTACACCTTC,CASSPVRAEQWGYTF